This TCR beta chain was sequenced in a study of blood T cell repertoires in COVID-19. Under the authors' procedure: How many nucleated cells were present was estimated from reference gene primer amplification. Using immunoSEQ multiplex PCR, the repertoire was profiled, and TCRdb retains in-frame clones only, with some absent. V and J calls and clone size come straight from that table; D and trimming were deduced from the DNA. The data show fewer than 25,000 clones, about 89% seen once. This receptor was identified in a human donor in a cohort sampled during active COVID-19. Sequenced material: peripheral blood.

CDR3 loop: CAISGRERDNEQFF. The CDR3 nucleotides read TGTGCCATCAGTGGGCGGGAACGCGACAATGAGCAGTTCTTC. This chain joins TRBV10-3 and TRBJ2-1; D is perhaps TRBD2 (6 bases). With 4 bases removed from V and 5 bases from J, the gap between germline ends came to 12 bases. This CDR3 contains 14 residues. Germline V gene data show CDR1 as ENHRY and CDR2 as SYGVKD.